This T cell receptor (beta chain) derives from a study of T cell repertoires in cytomegalovirus infection (dated by TCRdb to the late 2010s). In the study overall: Recently identified HLA-C-restricted CMV epitopes, whose presentation resists viral immunomodulation, were targeted by peptide stimulations together with well-studied HLA-B-restricted epitopes. Donor HLA type was relevant to the analysis, because carriage of CMV infection together with the matching HLA type was indicated by public TCR beta signatures.

Worth noting for this clonotype: No antigen is known for it. No quality values exist for individual bases; no much larger clone is one base distant.

What the authors observed across the whole study: The ex vivo response was dominated by HLA-C-restricted CMV-specific TCR beta clonotypes, which also provided the single most frequent clonotype in two of eight donors. In both this cohort and an independent cohort of 350 or so donors, the cumulative frequency of public TCR beta family members distinguished carriers of CMV infection plus the relevant HLA type.

CDR1 and CDR2 were assigned from the germline V gene as SGHRS and YFSETQ. Taken from cysteine to phenylalanine, the CDR3 has 15 residues. The CDR3 DNA has 45 bases and is translated from base 1. A distance of 17 bases separates the germline ends of V and J, which lose 4 bases and 6 bases respectively. The run used an Illumina HiSeq 1500. TCRdb reprocessed the public reads (quality trimming at Q25 with fastp, clone calling with MiXCR) and kept in-frame beta chains. Every distinct CDR3 protein forms one entry, paired with its most common genes and DNA. This sample lists nearly 700,000 distinct CDR3 sequences; 33% were detected once. The ten largest make up 18% of the sample. According to the study, the label for this sample's treatment or condition signals: in vitro stimulation with specific CMV peptide epitopes to enrich CMV-specific T cells.

Specimen: cultured PBMCs, collected from culture after CMV antigen stimulation. The sequence was collected from a human donor in good health (CMV status not recorded). Some clones in this sample may be carry-over from other donors' samples. Recombination connected TRBV5-1 to TRBJ2-1; D gene: possibly TRBD1, on 6 matching bases. The CDR3 protein is CASSQVRGSANEQFF. Here is the DNA: TGCGCCAGCAGCCAGGTCAGGGGATCGGCCAATGAGCAGTTCTTC.